This T cell receptor beta chain was recovered during a study of prognosis after radiotherapy for stage I lung cancer. On the study more broadly: The period between April 2018 and early 2019 saw the enrollment of stage I non-small cell lung cancer patients. The patients included fourteen who had newly diagnosed primary stage I lung tumors, along with five others who had oligometastatic NSCLC after their primary tumor had been surgically resected.

There are 13 residues in the CDR3. The V and J ends lost 7 bases and 2 bases respectively, with 12 bases between them. Germline CDR1 and CDR2: MNHNS and SASEGT. This clonotype was detected many times. TCR beta CDR3 was amplified from genomic DNA by two-round multiplex PCR. The first PCR round targeted every TRBV and TRBJ gene with specific primers. TCRdb processed the multiplex PCR reads anew with MiXCR; each CDR3 protein has one entry. Among about 47,000 distinct CDR3 sequences listed, 30% to 35% were seen once. The TCR comes from a donor aged 50 or older with non-small cell lung cancer. The chain links TRBV6-1 to TRBJ2-7; the D gene is possibly TRBD1 (6 bases). The starting material was PBMCs, obtained before or after stereotactic body radiation therapy (not recorded which). The CDR3 spells CASTKQGTYEQYF. The CDR3 DNA reads as TGTGCCAGCACCAAGCAGGGGACCTACGAGCAGTACTTC.